Presented here are 20 T cell receptor beta chains from one specimen sequenced in a study of blood T cell repertoires in COVID-19. The data were produced by immunoSEQ multiplex PCR, yet TCRdb's version contains in-frame clones alone and is incomplete. The sample holds 350,000 or so clones, 90% seen once. What was sequenced was peripheral blood. The receptors were gathered from a man between 18 and 29 years old with active or convalescent COVID-19.

This chain joins TRBV7-8 and TRBJ2-2; 7 bases fit TRBD2. This CDR3 has 17 amino acids. Trimming removed 4 bases from V and 4 bases from J; junction bases left unmatched: 12. The germline CDR1 and CDR2 sequences are SGHVS and FQNEAQ. Written as DNA, the CDR3 is TGTGCCAGCAGCTGGACTAGTGGGTCCGAGAGCACCGGGGAGCTGTTTTTT. Amino acid sequence: CASSWTSGSESTGELFF. Supplemented by reference TRBV7-8 and TRBJ2-2, the full variable domain reads GAGVSQSPRYKVAKRGQDVALRCDPISGHVSLFWYQQALGQGPEFLTYFQNEAQLDKSGLPSDRFFAERPEGSVSTLKIQRTQQEDSAVYLCASSWTSGSESTGELFFGEGSRLTVL.

The chain carries TRBV5-8 and TRBJ2-4, with D possibly matching TRBD2 (7 bases). This CDR3 has 16 amino acids. Trimming took 4 bases from V and 3 from J, leaving 17 bases between them. Germline CDR1 reads SGHTS; CDR2 reads YDEGEE. The CDR3 protein is CASSPGGARVKNIQYF. DNA for the CDR3: TGTGCCAGCAGCCCGGGGGGCGCGAGGGTCAAAAACATTCAGTACTTC. The whole variable domain, remainder taken from reference TRBV5-8 and TRBJ2-4, is EAGVTQSPTHLIKTRGQQATLRCSPISGHTSVYWYQQALGLGLQFLLWYDEGEERNRGNFPPRFSGRQFPNYSSELNVNALELEDSALYLCASSPGGARVKNIQYFGAGTRLSVL.

A word on this clone: The sample holds other DNA sequences that translate to the same CDR3. The chain links TRBV18 to TRBJ1-4; 9 bases are a match to TRBD1. This CDR3 is 14 amino acids long. The germline V gene encodes CDR1 KGHSH and CDR2 LQKENI. Trimming at V came to 3 bases and at J to 5 bases, leaving 1 base not matched to a gene. The chain's CDR3 is CASSPGQGNEKLFF. CDR3 in DNA: TGTGCCAGCTCACCGGGACAGGGAAATGAAAAACTGTTTTTT.

The chain carries TRBV19 and TRBJ1-1; the match to TRBD1 covers 7 bases. Trimming cost V 7 bases and J 3 bases; bases outside gene matches: 5. This CDR3 comprises 13 residues. The germline V gene encodes CDR1 LNHDA and CDR2 SQIVND (reference sequence). CDR3 in amino acids: CASTDRLYTEAFF. The DNA of the CDR3 is TGTGCCAGTACGGACAGGTTATACACTGAAGCTTTCTTT. Full variable domain (missing parts from reference TRBV19 and TRBJ1-1): DGGITQSPKYLFRKEGQNVTLSCEQNLNHDAMYWYRQDPGQGLRLIYYSQIVNDFQKGDIAEGYSVSREKKESFPLTVTSAQKNPTAFYLCASTDRLYTEAFFGQGTRLTVV.

The chain links TRBV6-2 or TRBV6-3 to TRBJ1-5, with D perhaps TRBD1 (5 bases). V lost 2 bases and J 3 bases, leaving 11 bases between the germline ends. This CDR3 is built from 15 residues. Germline V gives CDR1 MNHEY, CDR2 SVGEGT. DNA for the CDR3: TGTGCCAGCAGTTACCCTCCAGGGAACAATCAGCCCCAGCATTTT. This sequence encodes CASSYPPGNNQPQHF.

V and J are TRBV9 and TRBJ2-1, with 8 positions matching TRBD2. The CDR3 totals 15 residues. The V and J ends lost 2 bases and 2 bases, in that order; junction bases with no gene match: 3. Germline CDR1 and CDR2: SGDLS and YYNGEE. Here the CDR3 reads CASSVRGGPYNEQFF. The CDR3 DNA reads as TGTGCCAGCAGCGTGCGCGGGGGGCCCTACAATGAGCAGTTCTTC.

The CDR3 sequence: CASSYRLAGGAYNEQFF. CDR3 nucleotide sequence: TGTGCCAGCAGCTACCGACTAGCGGGAGGGGCGTACAATGAGCAGTTCTTC. The rearrangement uses TRBV11-2 and TRBJ2-1, with 14 bases lining up with TRBD2. The germline CDR1 and CDR2 sequences are SGHAT and FQNNGV. V lost 4 bases to trimming and J lost 4 bases; unmatched junction nucleotides: 6. This CDR3 spans 17 amino acids. The variable domain in full, with the rest retrieved from reference TRBV11-2 and TRBJ2-1, is EAGVAQSPRYKIIEKRQSVAFWCNPISGHATLYWYQQILGQGPKLLIQFQNNGVVDDSQLPKDRFSAERLKGVDSTLKIQPAKLEDSAVYLCASSYRLAGGAYNEQFFGPGTRLTVL.

The chain joins TRBV28 to TRBJ1-4; tentatively, D is TRBD1 (5 bases). The germline V and J ends were trimmed by 3 bases and 7 bases, with 12 bases remaining between them. The CDR3 has 14 amino acids. Germline V gene lookup returns CDR1 MDHEN and CDR2 SYDVKM. CDR3 nucleotides: TGTGCCAGCAGTTTGAGGCAGGGAGGTGAAAAACTGTTTTTT. It translates to CASSLRQGGEKLFF.

This clone came up once. The chain joins TRBV5-8 to TRBJ1-2; D is unresolved. V dropped 2 bases and J dropped 2 bases, with 7 bases sitting between them. CDR3 size: 13 residues. Looked up from germline, CDR1 is SGHTS and CDR2 is YDEGEE. In nucleotides, the CDR3 is TGTGCCAGCAGCTTCGGTCCAAACTATGGCTACACCTTC. Protein: CASSFGPNYGYTF.

V is TRBV7-9 and J is TRBJ1-6; a possible D gene is TRBD1 (6 bases). Between the trimmed V and J ends, which lost 3 bases and 8 bases, there was a span of 17 bases. Germline assignment: CDR1 SEHNR and CDR2 FQNEAQ (reference sequence). CDR3 size: 16 residues. The CDR3 bases are TGTGCCAGCAGCTTGGGGGCGTGGGTCGGAGATTCACCCCTCCACTTT. Its protein is CASSLGAWVGDSPLHF.

The CDR3 DNA is TGTGCCAGCAGCCAAGCTCGGGGGGGCGGAGAGACCCAGTACTTC. Protein: CASSQARGGGETQYF. The chain has TRBV4-2 and TRBJ2-5; 8 nucleotides line up with TRBD2. The CDR3 runs 15 residues. Germline lookup yields CDR1 LGHNA and CDR2 YNFKEQ. The V gene end was trimmed by 1 base and the J gene end by 4 bases; junction bases not matched to a gene: 5.

This clone was seen a handful of times. V is TRBV7-9 and J is TRBJ2-1; the match to TRBD1 covers 12 bases. V lost 2 bases and J lost 9; bases outside the gene matches: 5. CDR3 length equals 15 residues. Germline loops: CDR1 SEHNR, CDR2 FQNEAQ (reference sequence). The CDR3 here is CASSLPGQGAGEQFF. In nucleotides, the CDR3 is TGTGCCAGCAGCTTACCGGGACAGGGGGCTGGTGAGCAGTTCTTC. The full variable domain, with the rest looked up from reference TRBV7-9 and TRBJ2-1, is DTGVSQNPRHKITKRGQNVTFRCDPISEHNRLYWYRQTLGQGPEFLTYFQNEAQLEKSRLLSDRFSAERPKGSFSTLEIQRTEQGDSAMYLCASSLPGQGAGEQFFGPGTRLTVL.

The genes are TRBV9 and TRBJ2-1; perhaps TRBD2 as D (6 bases). Between the trimmed V and J ends, which lost 4 bases and 7 bases, there was a span of 24 bases. This CDR3 is built from 17 residues. Germline CDR1 and CDR2: SGDLS and YYNGEE. The CDR3 is CASSHRVPTGEGNEQFF. In nucleotides, the CDR3 is TGTGCCAGCAGCCATAGGGTACCGACGGGAGAGGGAAATGAGCAGTTCTTC.

The chain has TRBV4-3 and TRBJ2-3; TRBD1 might be the D (6 bases). CDR1 LGHNA and CDR2 YSLEER come from the germline V gene. The CDR3 runs 17 residues. V gave up 0 bases and J gave up 4 bases, with 17 bases separating them. The DNA of the CDR3 is TGCGCCAGCAGCCAAGAGTGGCCAGGGGTGCGCCCAGATACGCAGTATTTT. Translating gives CASSQEWPGVRPDTQYF.

This chain joins TRBV4-2 and TRBJ1-3, with TRBD1 as a possible D gene (5 bases). V lost 6 bases and J lost 4, with 13 bases in between. CDR3 length: 14 amino acids. Germline CDR1 and CDR2: LGHNA and YNFKEQ. CDR3 protein: CASREAGLGNTIYF. The DNA of the CDR3 is TGTGCCAGCAGGGAGGCGGGGCTCGGAAACACCATATATTTT.

This clone was detected a few times. The rearrangement links TRBV4-1 to TRBJ2-2; D perhaps matches TRBD2 (6 bases). The CDR3 extends over 14 amino acids. Germline CDR1 and CDR2: MGHRA and YSYEKL. The germline V and J ends were trimmed by 2 bases and 9 bases, with 13 bases remaining between them. The DNA for the CDR3 is TGCGCCAGCAGCCAACCTCTAGCGAAGCGGGAGCTGTTTTTT. This translates into CASSQPLAKRELFF.

The V gene is TRBV7-8, the J gene TRBJ2-3; tentative D call: TRBD1 (6 bases). V lost 5 bases and J lost 0, with 15 bases in between. Per germline, CDR1 SGHVS and CDR2 FQNEAQ. This CDR3 comprises 16 residues. The CDR3 DNA reads as TGTGCCAGCAGCGCCCCCTACAGGGACAGCACAGATACGCAGTATTTT. Translated: CASSAPYRDSTDTQYF.

This clone was detected only a few times. The CDR3 DNA reads as TGTGCCAGCAGCTTGGTAACGGGGTACACTGAAGCTTTCTTT. This gives the protein CASSLVTGYTEAFF. This chain uses TRBV5-5 with TRBJ1-1; the D is unclear. CDR3 length: 14 residues. Germline-derived CDR1 and CDR2 are SGHKS and YYEKEE (reference sequence). Deletions cut 0 bases from V and 3 bases from J, with 9 bases between.

The chain is built from TRBV15 and TRBJ2-7; TRBD1 agrees at 7 bases. V shed 1 base and J 6 bases; nucleotides not matched to a gene: 6. CDR3 length: 14 amino acids. CDR1 and CDR2 (germline): LNHNV, YYDKDF (reference sequence). The CDR3: CATSRATGPREQYF. CDR3 DNA sequence: TGTGCCACCAGCAGAGCGACAGGGCCGCGCGAGCAGTACTTC. Filled out from reference TRBV15 and TRBJ2-7, the complete variable domain reads DAMVIQNPRYQVTQFGKPVTLSCSQTLNHNVMYWYQQKSSQAPKLLFHYYDKDFNNEADTPDNFQSRRPNTSFCFLDIRSPGLGDTAMYLCATSRATGPREQYFGPGTRLTVT.

The CDR3 here is CASSGRGNTIYF. The CDR3 DNA sequence: TGTGCCAGCTCAGGGCGAGGAAACACCATATATTTT. The chain is built from TRBV18 and TRBJ1-3; D is undetermined. The germline V gene encodes CDR1 KGHSH and CDR2 LQKENI. The V end lost 5 bases, the J end lost 4 bases, and 6 bases lay between the germline ends. The CDR3 is 12 residues long.